This entry concerns a single T cell receptor (beta chain). Its target is unknown. Germline assignment: CDR1 MNHEY and CDR2 SVGAGI. The CDR3 runs 15 residues. The J segment lost 2 bases and the V segment lost 3 bases, leaving 4 bases of the junction unmatched. Using a J-beta primer mix together with a sample-barcoded 5' primer, a second PCR was run for about 6 to 12 cycles. TCRdb processed the 5' RACE reads anew with MiXCR; each CDR3 protein has one entry. The sample shows approximately 760,000 distinct CDR3 sequences, approximately 25% of them seen only once. This sample was included in a study of blood T cells in healthy people across ages. Study-wide points: Unsorted PBMCs prevented conclusive naive versus antigen-experienced comparison. Comparison with aged donors showed that long-lived donors had more naive CD4+ cells and higher diversity.

This same sample was also taken into another study, of T cells of mothers and their children. That report notes: The study found slightly higher but non-significant overlap in related versus unrelated mother-child pairs.

The clonotype originates from a boy aged 5-17 years in good health. The chain joins TRBV6-5 to TRBJ2-3; 8 positions match TRBD1. The sequenced sample was blood. CDR3 protein: CASSYPGQDTDTQYF. The CDR3, as DNA: TGTGCCAGCAGTTATCCGGGACAGGACACAGATACGCAGTATTTT.